This record concerns one TCR beta chain sequence. This clone's antigen is unknown. It has no much larger one-base neighbor in the sample; base qualities were not kept. The data belong to a study of T-cell memory formation after mild COVID-19 (dated by TCRdb to about 2021). The study in broad terms: TCR sequence clusters from the two donors were largely donor specific. The cohort was made up of two young adult volunteers, one female and one male, who were previously healthy. T-cell clones expanding and contracting after mild COVID-19 in two donors were tracked by longitudinal TCRalpha and TCRbeta repertoire sequencing. Beyond this particular receptor, the publication reports: SARS-CoV-2 specificity of the second-wave clones peaking on day 37 was not confirmed. From day 15 to 85, contracting clones showed balanced CD4/CD8 phenotypes, whereas a second wave of clones that expanded from day 15 to 37 leaned towards CD4+. Some responding clones were detected in pre-infection memory, which suggested that pre-existing cross-reactive memory T cells had joined the SARS-CoV-2 response. Only a couple of mild cases were covered in the study, and larger cohorts including severe cases with pre-infection samples were considered necessary. Contracting CD4+ clones turned up mainly in the CM and EM memory subsets, whereas EMRA was where CD8+ clones were enriched.

PBMCs were isolated by Ficoll-Paque density gradient centrifugation. For sequencing, an Illumina NovaSeq 6000 was employed. Using 5'RACE with constant-segment primers, TCRalpha and TCRbeta cDNA libraries were constructed, with sample barcodes and unique molecular identifiers added in the process. Trizol reagent was used to extract RNA from every sample. The libraries were amplified in two PCR steps, and the second step added a second sample barcode and Illumina TruSeq adapters. Sequencing of libraries was performed on an Illumina NovaSeq with 2 x 150 bp paired-end reads. As for the authors' bioinformatics: With migec v1.2.7, reads were demultiplexed and then collapsed into UMI-guided consensus sequences. Using mixcr v2.1.11, UMI consensuses were aligned to TRA and TRB V and J templates and then assembled into clonotypes. Clonotypes were classified as expanded or contracted when called significant by both edgeR and NoisET, with noise models trained on biological replicates. For edgeR calls, a false discovery rate-adjusted p below 0.01 and a log2 fold-change threshold of 1 were applied. PCA with hierarchical clustering of max-normalized trajectories of the 1000 most abundant clonotypes was used as exploratory dynamics analysis. Each responding clone was given a CD4 or CD8 phenotype based on the CD4+ and CD8+ repertoires, which had been sequenced separately. TCRdb itself trimmed the public reads at Q25 with fastp, ran MiXCR and retained productive beta chains. Each entry is one CDR3 protein sequence, shown with its most common DNA and genes. Here the V and J calls rest on TCRdb's processing, not on the authors' analysis. Counted in this sample were roughly 400,000 distinct CDR3 sequences; approximately 15% of them appeared once. Of the sample, 20% to 25% is held by the ten largest clones.

Trimming leaves V shorter by 4 bases and J shorter by 3 bases, with the junction holding 9 bases beyond the gene matches. The CDR3 spans 14 residues, from the cysteine through the valine. Just the 42-base CDR3 DNA is kept, in frame starting at base 1. Per the germline V gene (reference sequence), DFQATT is the CDR1 and SNEGSKA is the CDR2. Material: PBMCs or a T cell subset sorted from them (not recorded which). Here the chain combines TRBV20-1 and TRBJ2-7, with 7 bases in between that match TRBD1. The TCR was taken from a man aged 18 to 35 who had mild COVID-19 (a few samples of this study predate the infection). The sample titles of this study are shuffled in the database, so cell type and time point are left out; the donor was told from shared clones. The CDR3: CSATGTDRIYEQYV. The DNA reads TGCAGTGCTACTGGGACAGACCGAATCTACGAGCAGTACGTC.